These 25 T cell receptor beta chains originate from one sample sequenced in a study of Ad26.COV2.S vaccination and SARS-CoV-2 variants. Treatment specified: roughly 20 received Ad26.COV2.S at low or high dose, single or two shots; several received placebo; per-sample allocation not given. The study sampled participants on day 63 after the first vaccine or placebo injection. Some clones are missing from TCRdb's copy, which holds only in-frame ones; the method was immunoSEQ multiplex PCR. Here the sample spans approximately 350,000 clones, around nine tenths being singletons. The specimen comprised peripheral blood, sampled in a trial of Ad26.COV2.S vaccine versus placebo. Every receptor here comes from a person aged 18-65 years who received the Ad26.COV2.S COVID-19 vaccine or a placebo.

The chain recombines TRBV7-8 with TRBJ1-1; D unclear. V was trimmed by 5 bases and J by 1 base, leaving 8 bases between them. Germline V gives CDR1 SGHVS, CDR2 FQNEAQ. This CDR3 is built from 13 residues. CDR3 protein: CASSQTSNTEAFF. CDR3 nucleotide sequence: TGTGCCAGCAGCCAAACGTCGAACACTGAAGCTTTCTTT. The full variable domain, in which reference TRBV7-8 and TRBJ1-1 provide the parts outside the CDR3, is GAGVSQSPRYKVAKRGQDVALRCDPISGHVSLFWYQQALGQGPEFLTYFQNEAQLDKSGLPSDRFFAERPEGSVSTLKIQRTQQEDSAVYLCASSQTSNTEAFFGQGTRLTVV.

The V call is TRBV9, the J call TRBJ2-3; 8 bases are a match to TRBD2. V lost 5 bases and J lost 0; bases outside the gene matches: 11. CDR3 length equals 17 residues. The V gene's germline CDR1 is SGDLS and CDR2 YYNGEE. The CDR3 nucleotides are TGTGCCAGCAGTGCGGCGGGGGGACGGGGCAGCACAGATACGCAGTATTTT. Translating it yields CASSAAGGRGSTDTQYF.

The rearrangement uses TRBV7-2 and TRBJ2-1; maybe TRBD2 (6 bases). V lost 5 bases to trimming and J lost 11 bases, with 13 bases between them. This CDR3 has 12 residues. Germline values: CDR1 SGHTA, CDR2 FQGNSA. The CDR3 spells CASSHFGGKQFF. The CDR3 DNA reads as TGTGCCAGCAGCCACTTCGGGGGAAAGCAGTTCTTC.

The sample holds many counts of this clone. The gene calls are TRBV9 and TRBJ1-3; no firm D call. This CDR3 has 17 residues. The germline CDR1 and CDR2 sequences are SGDLS and YYNGEE. Trimming shortened V by 3 bases and J by 0 bases, and 16 bases separated the two germline ends. CDR3: CASSDPLGSSSGNTIYF. CDR3 nucleotide sequence: TGTGCCAGCAGCGACCCACTGGGTTCGAGCTCTGGAAACACCATATATTTT.

This clone showed up just a few times. The chain employs TRBV7-2 and TRBJ1-5; D gene ambiguous. The CDR3 consists of 15 residues. In germline, CDR1 is SGHTA, CDR2 FQGNSA. Deletions cut 3 bases from V and 4 bases from J, with 13 bases between. CDR3: CASSLGRSLNQPQHF. Here the CDR3 DNA reads TGTGCCAGCAGCTTGGGCCGGAGCCTTAATCAGCCCCAGCATTTT.

This chain uses TRBV9 with TRBJ1-2; D is perhaps TRBD1 (5 bases). The CDR3 contains 15 residues. Germline V gene lookup returns CDR1 SGDLS and CDR2 YYNGEE. The V and J ends lost 4 bases and 0 bases respectively, with 13 bases between them. The CDR3 region is CASSSGDPTNYGYTF. CDR3 coding DNA: TGTGCCAGCAGCTCCGGGGACCCTACTAACTATGGCTACACCTTC.

The chain combines TRBV6-5 with TRBJ2-7; D is unclear. Germline V lookup: CDR1 MNHEY, CDR2 SVGAGI. V lost 6 bases to trimming and J lost 0 bases, with 15 bases between them. This CDR3 spans 15 amino acids. In DNA, the CDR3 is TGTGCCAGCAGCCCACCTCCGGGCTCCTCCTACGAGCAGTACTTC. Translating gives CASSPPPGSSYEQYF.

The rearrangement uses TRBV3-1 (or the pseudogene TRBV3-2) and TRBJ2-5, with TRBD2 matching over 12 bases. Germline V gene sequence: CDR1 LGHDT, CDR2 YNNKEL (reference sequence). This CDR3 comprises 15 residues. Trimming took 4 bases from V and 5 from J; bases not matched to a gene: 5. CDR3 residues: CASSPTSGGTETQYF. The DNA for the CDR3 is TGTGCCAGCAGCCCGACTAGCGGGGGAACGGAGACCCAGTACTTC.

This chain connects TRBV6-5 to TRBJ2-1, with D tentatively TRBD1 (8 bases). This CDR3 has 15 residues. Trimming left V 4 bases short and J 5 bases short, with 15 bases between. Germline V gene data show CDR1 as MNHEY and CDR2 as SVGAGI. In DNA form, the CDR3 reads TGTGCCAGCAGTTGGTACAGGGGGGGGAACAATGAGCAGTTCTTC. Translating it yields CASSWYRGGNNEQFF.

The chain is built from TRBV27 and TRBJ1-1; TRBD1 matches at 11 bases. Germline-derived CDR1 and CDR2 are MNHEY and SMNVEV (reference sequence). V dropped 6 bases and J dropped 6; count of bases not matched to a gene: 3. This CDR3 contains 13 residues. The CDR3: CASSKDRGPEAFF. The CDR3 DNA sequence: TGTGCCAGCAGCAAGGACAGGGGGCCTGAAGCTTTCTTT.

V usage is TRBV18 and J usage is TRBJ2-5; 8 bases agree with TRBD1. Per germline, CDR1 KGHSH and CDR2 LQKENI. Germline trimming cut 2 bases from V and 4 bases from J; bases unmatched to any gene: 3. There are 14 residues in the CDR3. CDR3 amino acids: CASSPSGGIETQYF. The CDR3 DNA reads TGTGCCAGCTCACCATCAGGGGGCATAGAGACCCAGTACTTC.

The chain has TRBV13 and TRBJ2-1; tentatively, D is TRBD2 (7 bases). V was clipped by 10 bases and J by 4 bases, with 17 bases between them. Germline assignment: CDR1 PRHDT and CDR2 FYEKMQ (reference sequence). The CDR3 runs 14 residues. The CDR3 DNA reads TGTGCCAACCTGCGGCGGGGGCCTTACAATGAGCAGTTCTTC. Its translation: CANLRRGPYNEQFF.

This sequence joins TRBV7-9 and TRBJ2-1; D is ambiguous. V lost 0 bases to trimming and J lost 8 bases, with 8 bases between them. Germline CDR1 reads SEHNR; CDR2 reads FQNEAQ (reference sequence). This CDR3 comprises 13 residues. The CDR3 spells CASSLAGWDEQFF. In DNA, the CDR3 is TGTGCCAGCAGCTTAGCAGGGTGGGATGAGCAGTTCTTC.

The chain uses TRBV2 and TRBJ1-5; no reliable D call. Trimming took 1 base from V and 3 from J, leaving 7 bases between them. The length of the CDR3 is 14 residues. Germline V gene lookup returns CDR1 SNHLY and CDR2 FYNNEI. The CDR3 spells CASSEGGYNQPQHF. Here the CDR3 DNA reads TGTGCCAGCAGTGAAGGGGGATACAATCAGCCCCAGCATTTT.

This chain joins TRBV29-1 and TRBJ1-6, with D perhaps matching TRBD1 (5 bases). V was trimmed by 5 bases and J by 5 bases, leaving 10 bases between them. CDR3 length: 13 amino acids. CDR1 and CDR2 (germline): SQVTM, ANQGSEA. Written as DNA, the CDR3 is TGCAGCGTTTCACAGGCTAATAATTCACCCCTCCACTTT. Residues: CSVSQANNSPLHF.

Only a few counts were recorded for this clone. The V and J genes are TRBV29-1 and TRBJ1-3, with D uncertain. Trimming left V 6 bases short and J 0 bases short, with 18 bases between. Germline V CDR1 and CDR2: SQVTM, ANQGSEA. This CDR3 has 16 residues. The chain's CDR3 is CSVSGGSKSSGNTIYF. CDR3 DNA: TGCAGCGTCAGTGGAGGTTCCAAGAGCTCTGGAAACACCATATATTTT.

CDR3 region: CASSQDRGLRNTIYF. CDR3 bases: TGTGCCAGCAGCCAAGATAGGGGGTTGCGAAACACCATATATTTT. The chain carries TRBV4-2 and TRBJ1-3; tentative D call: TRBD1 (6 bases). The CDR3 runs 15 residues. The germline V gene has CDR1 LGHNA and CDR2 YNFKEQ. V lost 0 bases to trimming and J lost 5 bases, with 11 bases between them.

The V gene is TRBV29-1, the J gene TRBJ2-3; a weak D match, TRBD1 (6 bases). The CDR3 spans 14 residues. From germline, CDR1 is SQVTM and CDR2 ANQGSEA. The CDR3 sequence is CSGGSARFTDTQYF. The CDR3 DNA reads TGCAGTGGGGGCTCGGCACGATTCACAGATACGCAGTATTTT.

The rearrangement joins TRBV2 to TRBJ2-6; TRBD2 might be the D (5 bases). The V end lost 7 bases, the J end lost 1 base, and 14 bases lay between the germline ends. Germline V gene sequence: CDR1 SNHLY, CDR2 FYNNEI. The length of the CDR3 is 16 residues. CDR3 in amino acids: CASKTDYLSGANVLTF. The CDR3 coding sequence is TGTGCCAGCAAAACAGACTACCTGTCTGGGGCCAACGTCCTGACTTTC.

The chain links TRBV10-3 to TRBJ2-6; the D gene could be TRBD1 or TRBD2 (5 bases each). The V gene's germline CDR1 is ENHRY and CDR2 SYGVKD. The CDR3 has 16 residues. V lost 2 bases and J lost 0, with 8 bases in between. CDR3 DNA sequence: TGTGCCATCAGTGAGGGGGGAAGCTCTGGGGCCAACGTCCTGACTTTC. This encodes CAISEGGSSGANVLTF.

The chain uses TRBV19 and TRBJ2-5, with TRBD2 matching over 7 bases. Germline CDR1 is LNHDA and CDR2 is SQIVND (reference sequence). The CDR3 is 16 residues long. After removal of 5 bases from V and 5 bases from J, the junction contained 14 bases not matched to a gene. For the CDR3, the DNA is TGTGCCAGTAGTGCCCCGAGACGCGGGGGTAGGGAGACCCAGTACTTC. This sequence encodes CASSAPRRGGRETQYF.

This clone was recorded at least ten times. The chain has TRBV14 and TRBJ2-2; D may be TRBD1 (5 bases). The CDR3 is made up of 14 amino acids. V shed 4 bases and J shed 4 bases, with 10 bases lying between them. Germline CDR1 is SGHDN and CDR2 is FVKESK. CDR3 sequence reads: CASSPDTFTGELFF. CDR3 nucleotides: TGTGCCAGCAGCCCGGACACTTTCACCGGGGAGCTGTTTTTT.

This clone was detected a few times. V is TRBV9 and J is TRBJ1-2; no reliable D call. The V gene lost 0 bases and the J gene lost 5 bases, with 14 bases spanning the gap. Per germline, CDR1 SGDLS and CDR2 YYNGEE. The CDR3 covers 15 residues. The CDR3 DNA sequence: TGTGCCAGCAGCGTAGAACCGGCTGTCGGATATGGCTACACCTTC. Its translation: CASSVEPAVGYGYTF.

This clone was recorded only once. The gene calls are TRBV19 and TRBJ2-3; D possibly corresponds to TRBD2 (5 bases). Deletions cut 8 bases from V and 1 base from J, with 16 bases between. The CDR3 covers 15 residues. Germline V gene sequence: CDR1 LNHDA, CDR2 SQIVND (reference sequence). The CDR3 is CASRTTSTRTDTQYF. The CDR3 DNA reads as TGTGCCAGTCGTACCACTAGTACACGCACAGATACGCAGTATTTT.

The gene calls are TRBV29-1 and TRBJ2-7; 11 bases are a match to TRBD2. This CDR3 is built from 15 residues. CDR1 is SQVTM and CDR2 is ANQGSEA in the germline V gene. The J segment lost 6 bases and the V segment lost 3 bases, leaving 10 bases of the junction unmatched. CDR3 nucleotide sequence: TGCAGCGTTGATAGCGGGGGGGACCCCCGGGGCGAGCAGTACTTC. Amino acids: CSVDSGGDPRGEQYF.